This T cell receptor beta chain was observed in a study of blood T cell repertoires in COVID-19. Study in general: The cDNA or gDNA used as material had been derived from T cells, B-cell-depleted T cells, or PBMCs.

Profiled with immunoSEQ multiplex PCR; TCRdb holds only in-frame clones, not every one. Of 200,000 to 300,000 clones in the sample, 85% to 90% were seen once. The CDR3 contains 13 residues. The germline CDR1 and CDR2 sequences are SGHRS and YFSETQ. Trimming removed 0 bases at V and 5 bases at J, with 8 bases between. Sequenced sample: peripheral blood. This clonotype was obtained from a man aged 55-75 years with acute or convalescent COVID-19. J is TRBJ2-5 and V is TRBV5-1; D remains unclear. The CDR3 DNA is TGCGCCAGCAGCTTGGCCCTCGGGGAGACCCAGTACTTC. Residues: CASSLALGETQYF.